The 4 T cell receptor beta chains listed next were all sequenced from one sample in a study of blood T cells in healthy people across ages. A sample-barcoded 5' primer and a J-beta primer mix were used in a second PCR of roughly 6 to 11 cycles. TCRdb itself ran the 5' RACE reads through MiXCR, one entry per CDR3 protein. The sample records over a million distinct CDR3 sequences, 42% being singletons. Sequenced input: blood. These receptors were taken from a woman aged 18-29 years in good health.

J is TRBJ2-1 and V is TRBV7-2, with D uncertain. This CDR3 has 18 amino acids. Per the germline V gene, CDR1 is SGHTA and CDR2 is FQGNSA. V lost 1 base and J 0 bases, leaving 16 bases between the germline ends. DNA of the CDR3: TGTGCCAGCAGCTTAGATGGCAGGTCGGTAAGCTCCTACAATGAGCAGTTCTTC. Amino acids: CASSLDGRSVSSYNEQFF.

V and J are TRBV7-2 and TRBJ1-1; D is undetermined. Germline V gives CDR1 SGHTA, CDR2 FQGNSA. Trimming pared 4 bases from V and 10 bases from J, leaving 13 bases between. This CDR3 comprises 12 residues. The CDR3 nucleotides are TGTGCCAGCAGCTCCGTGAGGAGTTCAGCTTTCTTT. Protein: CASSSVRSSAFF.

This chain joins TRBV5-1 and TRBJ2-3, with D possibly matching TRBD2 (6 bases). The CDR3 runs 16 residues. Trimming pared 2 bases from V and 2 bases from J, leaving 15 bases between. Germline lookup yields CDR1 SGHRS and CDR2 YFSETQ. CDR3 region: CASSLGGGSLTDTQYF. As DNA, the CDR3 is TGCGCCAGCAGCTTAGGTGGAGGGAGCCTCACAGATACGCAGTATTTT.

This clonotype was seen more than once but under ten times. The rearrangement joins TRBV20-1 to TRBJ2-7; 8 nucleotides match TRBD2. CDR3 length: 13 residues. The V segment lost 4 bases and the J segment 3 bases; nucleotides outside the gene matches: 5. Germline values: CDR1 DFQATT, CDR2 SNEGSKA (reference sequence). CDR3 amino acids: CSAMRGDVYEQYF. For the CDR3, the DNA is TGCAGTGCTATGCGGGGGGACGTCTACGAGCAGTACTTC.